This TCR beta chain was identified during a study of blood T cells in healthy people across ages. Study-wide results and limits: Versus aged donors, long-lived donors had higher diversity and more naive CD4+ cells. Since the PBMCs were unsorted, naive and antigen-experienced cells could not be conclusively compared. Diversity of TCR beta per million T cells declined in a roughly linear way with age.

The study recruited healthy Caucasian donors from Russia who were aged roughly 6 to 100. Using a J-beta primer mix together with a sample-barcoded 5' primer, a second PCR was run for roughly 6 to 12 cycles. MiXCR, applied by TCRdb to the 5' RACE reads, yields one record per CDR3 protein. The table has about a million distinct CDR3 sequences, 35% to 45% seen once; the top ten hold less than 15%. This clonotype was detected a few times. Its antigen remains unidentified. This CDR3 is built from 14 residues. Germline values: CDR1 SGHRS, CDR2 YFSETQ. Trimming removed 4 bases from V and 1 base from J, with 11 bases in between.

This chain links TRBV5-1 with TRBJ1-1; no clear D gene. Material: blood. This TCR derives from a man younger than 30 in good health. The CDR3 bases are TGCGCCAGCAGCGTAGACACCTCGAACACTGAAGCTTTCTTT. Translation: CASSVDTSNTEAFF.